A single sample is the source of the 14 T cell receptor beta chains below, sequenced in a study of blood T cell repertoires in COVID-19. Clones were read by immunoSEQ multiplex PCR, and TCRdb kept only the in-frame ones, dropping some. The sample has about 210,000 clones; 80% to 90% are singletons. The sample taken for sequencing was peripheral blood. These receptors came from a man aged 50 to 60 with active or convalescent COVID-19.

The sample holds a few counts of this clone. The CDR3 region is CASSLLGHQTEAFF. The CDR3 coding sequence is TGTGCCAGCAGCCTATTAGGACACCAAACTGAAGCTTTCTTT. The gene calls are TRBV6-5 and TRBJ1-1; a possible D gene is TRBD1 (5 bases). Trimming stripped 6 bases from V and 5 bases from J, with 16 bases between. Germline V CDR1 and CDR2: MNHEY, SVGAGI. The CDR3 sequence is 14 residues long.

This clone appeared a few times. The chain has TRBV5-5 and TRBJ2-3, with D possibly being TRBD2 (6 bases). CDR1 SGHKS and CDR2 YYEKEE come from the germline V gene (reference sequence). The CDR3 has 16 amino acids. V was pared by 0 bases and J by 0 bases, with 11 bases between. CDR3 residues: CASSLGLAQSTDTQYF. The CDR3 DNA reads as TGTGCCAGCAGCTTGGGGCTAGCGCAGAGCACAGATACGCAGTATTTT. The variable domain in full, completed from reference TRBV5-5 and TRBJ2-3, reads DAGVTQSPTHLIKTRGQQVTLRCSPISGHKSVSWYQQVLGQGPQFIFQYYEKEERGRGNFPDRFSARQFPNYSSELNVNALLLGDSALYLCASSLGLAQSTDTQYFGPGTRLTVL.

The chain is built from TRBV2 and TRBJ1-4; 9 bases match TRBD1. The CDR3 runs to 16 residues. V shed 8 bases, J shed 2 bases, and the junction held 9 bases outside the gene matches. Germline-derived CDR1 and CDR2 are SNHLY and FYNNEI. The CDR3 region is CASRGQGRMTNEKLFF. The CDR3 DNA reads as TGTGCCAGCCGTGGACAGGGGAGGATGACTAATGAAAAACTGTTTTTT.

The rearrangement uses TRBV28 and TRBJ2-5; the match to TRBD2 covers 9 bases. The CDR3 contains 14 residues. Germline V gives CDR1 MDHEN, CDR2 SYDVKM. J lost 5 bases, V lost 5 bases, and 6 bases had no gene match. The CDR3 loop is CASSPLAGTETQYF. The DNA for the CDR3 is TGTGCCAGCAGTCCCCTAGCGGGAACTGAGACCCAGTACTTC.

J is TRBJ2-3 and V is TRBV4-3; TRBD2 matches 13 bases. Germline assignment: CDR1 LGHNA and CDR2 YSLEER. The CDR3 has 15 residues. The trim removed 3 bases at V and 7 bases at J, leaving 4 bases unmatched. The CDR3 nucleotides read TGCGCCAGCAGCCATACTAGCGGGAGGGGATATACGCAGTATTTT. It encodes CASSHTSGRGYTQYF.

The V call is TRBV29-1, the J call TRBJ1-2; tentatively, D is TRBD1 (6 bases). The CDR3 has 12 residues. V dropped 4 bases and J dropped 2 bases, with 8 bases sitting between them. CDR1 is SQVTM, CDR2 ANQGSEA, per germline. DNA for the CDR3: TGCAGCGTTGGGGACAAAAACTATGGCTACACCTTC. Translated: CSVGDKNYGYTF.

This clone appeared a single time. The chain has TRBV18 and TRBJ1-6; a possible D gene is TRBD1 (5 bases). In germline, CDR1 is KGHSH, CDR2 LQKENI. This CDR3 spans 18 amino acids. Trimming removed 4 bases at V and 0 bases at J, with 16 bases between. DNA for the CDR3: TGTGCCAGCTCACTTCGACAGTTGACTAGCTCCTATAATTCACCCCTCCACTTT. Its protein is CASSLRQLTSSYNSPLHF.

This clone was recorded a few times. The chain recombines TRBV3-1 (or the pseudogene TRBV3-2) with TRBJ2-5; 12 nucleotides align to TRBD2. The CDR3 is 16 residues long. V lost 3 bases to trimming and J lost 2 bases; unmatched junction nucleotides: 4. Germline V lookup: CDR1 LGHDT, CDR2 YNNKEL (reference sequence). The CDR3, as DNA: TGTGCCAGCAGCCACCTAGCGGGGGGGCTTCAAGAGACCCAGTACTTC. It specifies CASSHLAGGLQETQYF.

The gene calls are TRBV2 and TRBJ2-7; 10 nucleotides match TRBD2. This CDR3 has 15 residues. Trimming removed 2 bases from V and 4 bases from J; junction bases left unmatched: 5. The germline V gene encodes CDR1 SNHLY and CDR2 FYNNEI. The CDR3 DNA sequence: TGTGCCAGCAGTGAACGAGAAGCGGGGGGGTACGAGCAGTACGTC. Protein sequence: CASSEREAGGYEQYV.

The chain joins TRBV28 to TRBJ1-4, with D uncertain. V lost 7 bases and J 5 bases, leaving 11 bases between the germline ends. Germline values: CDR1 MDHEN, CDR2 SYDVKM. The CDR3 is 13 amino acids. Here the CDR3 DNA reads TGTGCCAGCAATGGCAGGATCAATGAAAAACTGTTTTTT. This gives the protein CASNGRINEKLFF.

This sequence joins TRBV7-2 and TRBJ2-7, with 7 bases lining up with TRBD1. The germline V gene has CDR1 SGHTA and CDR2 FQGNSA. With V trimmed by 6 bases and J by 2 bases, 7 bases remained unmatched. The CDR3 totals 14 residues. CDR3 loop: CASSRQGPTYEQYF. DNA for the CDR3: TGTGCCAGCAGTCGACAGGGCCCTACCTACGAGCAGTACTTC. Complete variable domain (other parts from reference TRBV7-2 and TRBJ2-7): GAGVSQSPSNKVTEKGKDVELRCDPISGHTALYWYRQSLGQGLEFLIYFQGNSAPDKSGLPSDRFSAERTGGSVSTLTIQRTQQEDSAVYLCASSRQGPTYEQYFGPGTRLTVT.

The chain carries TRBV7-2 and TRBJ1-3; 7 nucleotides match TRBD1. Germline V lookup: CDR1 SGHTA, CDR2 FQGNSA. V shed 5 bases and J 2 bases; nucleotides not matched to a gene: 6. The CDR3 spans 15 residues. The CDR3 DNA is TGTGCCAGCAGCCCCCTGGGGACAGCTGGAAACACCATATATTTT. Translated, it gives CASSPLGTAGNTIYF.

The chain joins TRBV4-1 to TRBJ2-6, with 7 bases identical to TRBD1. CDR3 length equals 18 residues. Germline CDR1 is MGHRA and CDR2 is YSYEKL. V lost 4 bases and J lost 2; bases outside the gene matches: 11. The CDR3 is CASSRTGAGSAGANVLTF. The CDR3 DNA reads TGCGCCAGCAGCCGCACAGGGGCAGGGAGTGCTGGGGCCAACGTCCTGACTTTC.

This sequence joins TRBV5-4 and TRBJ2-6, with D perhaps TRBD1 (6 bases). Trimming shortened V by 0 bases and J by 0 bases, and 7 bases separated the two germline ends. Germline V gene data show CDR1 as SGHNT and CDR2 as YYREEE (reference sequence). This CDR3 comprises 16 residues. This CDR3 is CASSLGGGSGANVLTF. DNA of the CDR3: TGTGCCAGCAGCTTGGGAGGGGGCTCTGGGGCCAACGTCCTGACTTTC.